The 28 T cell receptor beta chains in this list originate from one sample, sequenced in a study of blood T cell repertoires in COVID-19. Method: immunoSEQ multiplex PCR; TCRdb's copy keeps in-frame clones and lacks some. The sample yields 100,000 or so clones, approximately 90% seen once. The sequencing input was peripheral blood. These TCRs come from a human donor with active COVID-19. The donor label of this sample is uncertain.

V gene TRBV6-1 combines with J gene TRBJ1-5; TRBD1 might be the D (5 bases). From germline, CDR1 is MNHNS and CDR2 SASEGT. V was trimmed by 3 bases and J by 4 bases, leaving 13 bases between them. There are 15 residues in the CDR3. This chain's CDR3 is CASSEVGRANQPQHF. For the CDR3, the DNA is TGTGCCAGCAGTGAGGTCGGCAGGGCAAATCAGCCCCAGCATTTT.

The CDR3 spells CASNSGQETQYF. The CDR3 DNA is TGTGCCAGCAACTCGGGCCAAGAGACCCAGTACTTC. This sequence joins TRBV6-1 and TRBJ2-5, with no clear D. Germline loops: CDR1 MNHNS, CDR2 SASEGT. This CDR3 is built from 12 residues. The germline V and J ends were trimmed by 7 bases and 1 base, with 7 bases remaining between them.

This rearrangement joins TRBV7-2 to TRBJ2-1, with 15 bases matching TRBD2. The V gene end was trimmed by 4 bases and the J gene end by 8 bases; junction bases not matched to a gene: 9. The CDR3 has 17 amino acids. The V gene's germline CDR1 is SGHTA and CDR2 FQGNSA. Here the CDR3 DNA reads TGTGCCAGCAGCTCACGGACTAGCGGGGGGGCCTTCGATGAGCAGTTCTTC. Translating gives CASSSRTSGGAFDEQFF.

V is TRBV10-3 and J is TRBJ2-7; TRBD1 is a possible D gene (5 bases). CDR3 size: 13 residues. Germline assignment: CDR1 ENHRY and CDR2 SYGVKD. Trimming left V 3 bases short and J 6 bases short, with 12 bases between. The CDR3 DNA is TGTGCCATCAGTGATGCAGGGCCGGGCGAGCAGTACTTC. It is translated as CAISDAGPGEQYF.

This rearrangement joins TRBV21-1 to TRBJ2-2; TRBD2, as called in the table, went unchecked against the DNA. TRBV21-1 is designated a pseudogene. The CDR3 sequence is 17 residues long. CDR3 nucleotide sequence: TGTGCCAGCAGCAAAGCGGGAGACATCGGTTCCCCCGGGGAGCTGTTTTTT. This encodes CASSKAGDIGSPGELFF.

This sequence joins TRBV9 and TRBJ2-3; 13 nucleotides match TRBD2. J gave up 2 bases and V 4 bases, and 4 bases lay outside the gene matches. The CDR3 runs 16 residues. The V gene's germline CDR1 is SGDLS and CDR2 YYNGEE. The CDR3 protein is CASSTGLAGPTDTQYF. CDR3 DNA sequence: TGTGCCAGCAGCACGGGACTAGCGGGGCCCACAGATACGCAGTATTTT.

The rearrangement joins TRBV27 to TRBJ1-2; possible D gene TRBD1, 6 bases. Trimming removed 5 bases from V and 4 bases from J, with 20 bases in between. CDR1 is MNHEY and CDR2 is SMNVEV in the germline V gene (reference sequence). CDR3 size: 16 residues. The chain's CDR3 is CASSPVPVGQIYGYTF. In DNA, the CDR3 is TGTGCCAGCAGTCCCGTTCCAGTAGGACAGATCTATGGCTACACCTTC.

CDR3 sequence (DNA): TGTGCCAGCAGCCCGACAGGGGGCTCTGGAAACACCATATATTTT. Protein product: CASSPTGGSGNTIYF. This chain uses TRBV6-4 with TRBJ1-3; 9 bases match TRBD1. V lost 6 bases to trimming and J lost 0 bases; unmatched junction nucleotides: 3. The CDR3 spans 15 residues. Germline CDR1 is MRHNA and CDR2 is SNTAGT.

The rearrangement joins TRBV9 to TRBJ1-3, with D unclear. Germline lookup yields CDR1 SGDLS and CDR2 YYNGEE. Trimming shortened V by 0 bases and J by 0 bases, and 4 bases separated the two germline ends. The CDR3 extends over 14 amino acids. This CDR3 reads CASSVATSGNTIYF. As DNA, the CDR3 is TGTGCCAGCAGCGTAGCTACCTCTGGAAACACCATATATTTT.

CDR3 in DNA: TGTGCCAGCAGCTTGGAAGGGACTAGCGGGGAAAGAGATACGCAGTATTTT. This translates into CASSLEGTSGERDTQYF. The chain is built from TRBV5-6 and TRBJ2-3, with TRBD2 matching over 13 bases. The CDR3 runs 17 residues. CDR1 is SGHDT and CDR2 is YYEEEE in the germline V gene. The trim removed 0 bases at V and 5 bases at J, leaving 6 bases unmatched.

The CDR3 loop is CASSLEGSSYEQYF. DNA of the CDR3: TGTGCCAGCAGCTTGGAAGGGAGCTCCTACGAGCAGTACTTC. The chain employs TRBV5-6 and TRBJ2-7; possibly TRBD2 for D (5 bases). Germline lookup yields CDR1 SGHDT and CDR2 YYEEEE. V was shortened by 0 bases and J by 0 bases, with 7 bases between the two germline ends. This CDR3 spans 14 amino acids.

This clone was counted once. This rearrangement joins TRBV7-2 to TRBJ1-6; D unclear. The CDR3 extends over 14 amino acids. Germline V gene sequence: CDR1 SGHTA, CDR2 FQGNSA. Trimming cost V 4 bases and J 0 bases, with 4 bases left between them. The DNA of the CDR3 is TGTGCCAGCAGCTCCATCTCCTATAATTCACCCCTCCACTTT. Protein product: CASSSISYNSPLHF.

The gene calls are TRBV5-1 and TRBJ1-3; perhaps TRBD1 as D (5 bases). The length of the CDR3 is 15 residues. Germline V gene sequence: CDR1 SGHRS, CDR2 YFSETQ. V lost 2 bases to trimming and J lost 1 base, with 10 bases between them. DNA of the CDR3: TGCGCCAGCAGCTTACCACAGGATTCTGGAAACACCATATATTTT. Its translation is CASSLPQDSGNTIYF.

V gene TRBV5-1 combines with J gene TRBJ2-3; D is unresolved. CDR1 SGHRS and CDR2 YFSETQ come from the germline V gene. CDR3 length: 14 residues. Trimming cost V 0 bases and J 4 bases, with 9 bases left between them. The CDR3 DNA reads as TGCGCCAGCAGCTTGGGTGACTCCCCAGATACGCAGTATTTT. It yields the protein CASSLGDSPDTQYF.

This clone was counted only a few times. The CDR3 spells CASSGGRTSSYNSPLHF. The CDR3 DNA is TGCGCCAGCTCGGGAGGGCGTACGAGCTCCTATAATTCACCCCTCCACTTT. The chain uses TRBV10-1 and TRBJ1-6; D is unresolved. The V gene's germline CDR1 is WNHNN and CDR2 SYGVQD (reference sequence). This CDR3 has 17 residues. With 8 bases removed from V and 0 bases from J, the gap between germline ends came to 17 bases.

The chain employs TRBV6-5 and TRBJ2-5; 7 bases line up with TRBD2. The CDR3 covers 14 residues. The V gene end was trimmed by 6 bases and the J gene end by 2 bases; junction bases not matched to a gene: 6. The germline CDR1 and CDR2 sequences are MNHEY and SVGAGI. The CDR3 region has the DNA TGTGCCAGCAGCGAGCGGGGCACTCAAGAGACCCAGTACTTC. Protein: CASSERGTQETQYF.

The rearrangement joins TRBV25-1 to TRBJ1-1, with D tentatively TRBD1 (5 bases). The length of the CDR3 is 13 residues. V lost 1 base and J 6 bases, leaving 9 bases between the germline ends. Germline V gene data show CDR1 as MGHDK and CDR2 as SYGVNS. CDR3 amino acids: CASSEFGGAEAFF. CDR3 nucleotides: TGTGCCAGCAGTGAATTCGGGGGGGCTGAAGCTTTCTTT.

This clone appeared a single time. The V call is TRBV7-9, the J call TRBJ2-4, with D tentatively TRBD2 (6 bases). Germline V CDR1 and CDR2: SEHNR, FQNEAQ (reference sequence). With 6 bases removed from V and 15 bases from J, the gap between germline ends came to 18 bases. There are 12 residues in the CDR3. The CDR3 sequence: CASSQGETSSYF. In DNA form, the CDR3 reads TGTGCCAGCAGTCAAGGCGAGACTAGTTCGTACTTC.

The rearrangement joins TRBV4-3 to TRBJ2-1; 12 bases are a match to TRBD2. Trimming cost V 0 bases and J 8 bases; bases outside gene matches: 8. From germline, CDR1 is LGHNA and CDR2 YSLEER. The CDR3 contains 17 residues. CDR3 region: CASSQDRLAGASDEQFF. Written as DNA, the CDR3 is TGCGCCAGCAGCCAAGATCGACTAGCGGGGGCGTCGGATGAGCAGTTCTTC.

The J gene is TRBJ1-2, the V gene TRBV27; D remains unclear. Trimming left V 8 bases short and J 3 bases short, with 19 bases between. CDR3 length: 15 residues. Germline lookup yields CDR1 MNHEY and CDR2 SMNVEV (reference sequence). The CDR3 DNA reads TGTGCCAGCTCTAGTCAACCGGCACCCTACTATGGCTACACCTTC. Its protein is CASSSQPAPYYGYTF.

The chain has TRBV5-4 and TRBJ2-3; possible D gene TRBD2, 7 bases. V lost 3 bases and J 4 bases, leaving 18 bases between the germline ends. Germline V CDR1 and CDR2: SGHNT, YYREEE (reference sequence). CDR3 length: 16 amino acids. The DNA for the CDR3 is TGTGCCAGCAGCTCCCGGGGGGCCCTAACCCCAGATACGCAGTATTTT. Amino acid sequence: CASSSRGALTPDTQYF. The variable domain in full, completed from reference TRBV5-4 and TRBJ2-3, reads ETGVTQSPTHLIKTRGQQVTLRCSSQSGHNTVSWYQQALGQGPQFIFQYYREEENGRGNFPPRFSGLQFPNYSSELNVNALELDDSALYLCASSSRGALTPDTQYFGPGTRLTVL.

The chain has TRBV6-5 and TRBJ2-1, with 12 positions matching TRBD2. CDR3 length: 15 amino acids. Germline assignment: CDR1 MNHEY and CDR2 SVGAGI. V shed 7 bases, J shed 2 bases, and the junction held 3 bases outside the gene matches. The CDR3 spells CASTRTSGAYNEQFF. The CDR3 DNA reads TGTGCCAGCACCCGGACTAGCGGGGCCTACAATGAGCAGTTCTTC.

The V call is TRBV18, the J call TRBJ2-1, with 10 bases that match TRBD1. Germline V CDR1 and CDR2: KGHSH, LQKENI. J was trimmed by 9 bases and V by 4 bases; bases with no gene match: 6. The CDR3 is 14 residues long. The CDR3 DNA reads TGTGCCAGCTCACGACCGGGACAGGGGACTGAGCAGTTCTTC. Translated: CASSRPGQGTEQFF. Variable domain in full (rest from reference TRBV18 and TRBJ2-1): NAGVMQNPRHLVRRRGQEARLRCSPMKGHSHVYWYRQLPEEGLKFMVYLQKENIIDESGMPKERFSAEFPKEGPSILRIQQVVRGDSAAYFCASSRPGQGTEQFFGPGTRLTVL.

This chain uses TRBV6-6 with TRBJ2-1, with D perhaps TRBD2 (6 bases). Germline-derived CDR1 and CDR2 are MNHNY and SVGAGI (reference sequence). The CDR3 spans 15 residues. Trimming took 5 bases from V and 8 from J, leaving 19 bases between them. CDR3 loop: CASSRRDRLDDEQFF. The DNA of the CDR3 is TGTGCCAGCAGTAGGAGGGATCGACTAGACGATGAGCAGTTCTTC.

The V and J genes are TRBV7-2 and TRBJ2-7, with D possibly matching TRBD2 (7 bases). Germline loops: CDR1 SGHTA, CDR2 FQGNSA. V was shortened by 5 bases and J by 7 bases, with 21 bases between the two germline ends. The CDR3 runs 15 residues. The CDR3 here is CASSPLRGGENEQYF. The CDR3 region has the DNA TGTGCCAGCAGCCCTTTGAGGGGGGGGGAGAATGAGCAGTACTTC.

The chain carries TRBV5-1 and TRBJ1-4, with a possible D match to TRBD1 (5 bases). Per the germline V gene, CDR1 is SGHRS and CDR2 is YFSETQ. The V end was cut by 0 bases, the J end by 8 bases, with 11 bases between. CDR3 size: 14 residues. This chain's CDR3 is CASSLAKGPEKLFF. The DNA for the CDR3 is TGCGCCAGCAGCTTGGCAAAGGGGCCCGAAAAACTGTTTTTT.

V usage is TRBV2 and J usage is TRBJ2-7, with 8 bases fitting TRBD2. CDR1 is SNHLY, CDR2 FYNNEI, per germline. The CDR3 is 15 residues long. Germline trimming cut 6 bases from V and 4 bases from J; bases unmatched to any gene: 11. CDR3 DNA sequence: TGTGCCAGCAGCCCAGCAGCATCTAGCGGGTACGAGCAGTACTTC. It encodes CASSPAASSGYEQYF. Full variable domain (missing parts from reference TRBV2 and TRBJ2-7): EPEVTQTPSHQVTQMGQEVILRCVPISNHLYFYWYRQILGQKVEFLVSFYNNEISEKSEIFDDQFSVERPDGSNFTLKIRSTKLEDSAMYFCASSPAASSGYEQYFGPGTRLTVT.

The V call is TRBV4-3, the J call TRBJ2-1; TRBD1 matches 12 bases. The CDR3 has 15 amino acids. Germline CDR1 LGHNA, CDR2 YSLEER. V lost 3 bases to trimming and J lost 8 bases; unmatched junction nucleotides: 5. This CDR3 is CASSHSGTGGYEQFF. In nucleotides, the CDR3 is TGCGCCAGCAGCCACTCCGGGACAGGGGGCTATGAGCAGTTCTTC.